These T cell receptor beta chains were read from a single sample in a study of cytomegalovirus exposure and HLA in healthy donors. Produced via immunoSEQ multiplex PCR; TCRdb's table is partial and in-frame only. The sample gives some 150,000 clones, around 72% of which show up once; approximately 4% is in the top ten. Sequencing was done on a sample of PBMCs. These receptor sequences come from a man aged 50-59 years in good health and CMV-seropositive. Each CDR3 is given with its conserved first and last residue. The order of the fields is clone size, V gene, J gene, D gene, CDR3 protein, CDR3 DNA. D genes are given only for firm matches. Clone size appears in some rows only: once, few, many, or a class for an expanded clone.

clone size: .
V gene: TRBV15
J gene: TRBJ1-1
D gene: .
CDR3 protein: CATSRELGRGEAFF
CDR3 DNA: TGTGCCACCAGCAGAGAGTTAGGACGGGGGGAAGCTTTCTTT

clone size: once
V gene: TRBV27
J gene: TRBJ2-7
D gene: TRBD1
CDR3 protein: CASSLQGAYEQYF
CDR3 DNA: TGTGCCAGCAGTTTACAGGGGGCCTACGAGCAGTACTTC

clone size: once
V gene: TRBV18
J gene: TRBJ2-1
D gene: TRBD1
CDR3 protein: CASSPPRTGVGHEQFF
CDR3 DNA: TGTGCCAGCTCACCTCCTAGGACAGGGGTGGGCCATGAGCAGTTCTTC

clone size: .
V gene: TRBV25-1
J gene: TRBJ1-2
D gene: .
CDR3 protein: CASSEQGGNGYTF
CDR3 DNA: TGTGCCAGCAGTGAACAGGGTGGTAATGGCTACACCTTC

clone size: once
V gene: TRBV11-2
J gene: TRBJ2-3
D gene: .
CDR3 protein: CASSLAGTDTQYF
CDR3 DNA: TGTGCCAGCAGCTTAGCTGGCACAGATACGCAGTATTTT

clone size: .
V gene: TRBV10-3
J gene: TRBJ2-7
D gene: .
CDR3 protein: CAISDGTYEQYF
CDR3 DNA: TGTGCCATCAGCGACGGGACCTACGAGCAGTACTTC

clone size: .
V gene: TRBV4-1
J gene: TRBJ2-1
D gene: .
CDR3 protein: CASSQGLLTSHNEQFF
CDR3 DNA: TGCGCCAGCAGCCAAGGACTTTTAACCTCCCACAATGAGCAGTTCTTC

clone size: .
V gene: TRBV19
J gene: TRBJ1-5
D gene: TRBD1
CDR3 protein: CASESGAGGYQPQHF
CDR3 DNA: TGTGCCAGTGAAAGTGGGGCAGGGGGGTATCAGCCCCAGCATTTT

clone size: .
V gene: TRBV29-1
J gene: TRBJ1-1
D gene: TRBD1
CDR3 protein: CSVGDRGEAFF
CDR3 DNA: TGCAGCGTTGGGGACAGGGGTGAAGCTTTCTTT

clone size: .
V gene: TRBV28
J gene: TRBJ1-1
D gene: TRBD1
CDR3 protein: CASSFASDRGQAFF
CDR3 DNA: TGTGCCAGCAGTTTTGCATCGGACAGGGGGCAAGCTTTCTTT

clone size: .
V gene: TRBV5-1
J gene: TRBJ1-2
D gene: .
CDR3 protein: CASSLTQGSNYGYTF
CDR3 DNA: TGCGCCAGCAGCTTAACTCAGGGTTCTAACTATGGCTACACCTTC

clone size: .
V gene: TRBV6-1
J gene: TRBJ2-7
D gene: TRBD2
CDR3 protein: CASRGGLLTEQYF
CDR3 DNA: TGTGCCAGTCGGGGGGGGCTTCTTACGGAGCAGTACTTC

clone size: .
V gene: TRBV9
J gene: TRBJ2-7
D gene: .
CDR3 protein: CASTQGTTPYEQYF
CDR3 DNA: TGTGCCAGCACCCAGGGGACTACACCATACGAGCAGTACTTC

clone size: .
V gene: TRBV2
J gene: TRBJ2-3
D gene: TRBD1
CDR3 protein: CASTKGTGEDTQYF
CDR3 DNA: TGTGCCAGCACGAAGGGGACAGGGGAGGATACGCAGTATTTT

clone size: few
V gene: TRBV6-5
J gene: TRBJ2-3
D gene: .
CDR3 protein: CASSYLGAASTDTQYF
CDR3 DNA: TGTGCCAGCAGTTACTTGGGGGCGGCTAGCACAGATACGCAGTATTTT

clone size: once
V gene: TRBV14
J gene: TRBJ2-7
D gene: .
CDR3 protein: CASSQDEVVEQYF
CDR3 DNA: TGTGCCAGCAGCCAAGACGAGGTGGTTGAGCAGTACTTC

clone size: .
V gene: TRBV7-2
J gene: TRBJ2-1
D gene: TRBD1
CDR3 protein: CASSPAGGNEQFF
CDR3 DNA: TGTGCCAGCAGCCCAGCAGGGGGCAATGAGCAGTTCTTC

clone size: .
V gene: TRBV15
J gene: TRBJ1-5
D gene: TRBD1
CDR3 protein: CATSREQGHQPQHF
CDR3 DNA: TGTGCCACCAGCAGAGAACAGGGGCACCAGCCCCAGCATTTT

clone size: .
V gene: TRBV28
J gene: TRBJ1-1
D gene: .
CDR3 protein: CASRKQGFTEAFF
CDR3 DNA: TGTGCCAGCAGAAAACAGGGATTCACTGAAGCTTTCTTT

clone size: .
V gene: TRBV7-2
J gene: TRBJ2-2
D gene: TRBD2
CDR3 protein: CASSSPGLAGPGELFF
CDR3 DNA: TGTGCCAGCAGCTCGCCCGGACTAGCGGGACCCGGGGAGCTGTTTTTT

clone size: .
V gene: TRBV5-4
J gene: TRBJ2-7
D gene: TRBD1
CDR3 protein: CASSRAGQGADYEQYF
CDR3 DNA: TGTGCCAGCAGTCGCGCGGGACAGGGGGCCGACTACGAGCAGTACTTC

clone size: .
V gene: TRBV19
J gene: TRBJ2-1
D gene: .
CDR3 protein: CASSQPRGGLTSYNEQFF
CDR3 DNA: TGTGCCAGTAGCCAACCACGTGGAGGGCTTACATCCTACAATGAGCAGTTCTTC

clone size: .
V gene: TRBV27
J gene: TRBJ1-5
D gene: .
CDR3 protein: CASSLTPTDQPQHF
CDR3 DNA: TGTGCCAGCAGTCTAACCCCCACGGATCAGCCCCAGCATTTT

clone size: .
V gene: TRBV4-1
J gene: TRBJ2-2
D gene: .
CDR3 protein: CASSYPVDRNTGELFF
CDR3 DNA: TGCGCCAGCTCCTACCCCGTCGACAGGAACACCGGGGAGCTGTTTTTT

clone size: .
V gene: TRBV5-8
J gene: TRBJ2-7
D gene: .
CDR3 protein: CASTRRGTYEQYF
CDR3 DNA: TGTGCCAGCACCCGGCGGGGCACCTACGAGCAGTACTTC

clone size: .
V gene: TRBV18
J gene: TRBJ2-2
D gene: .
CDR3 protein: CASSPQSISNTGELFF
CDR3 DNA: TGTGCCAGCTCACCACAAAGCATATCGAACACCGGGGAGCTGTTTTTT

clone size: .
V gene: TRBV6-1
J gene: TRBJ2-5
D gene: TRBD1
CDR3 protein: CASSDRTGRLWTQYF
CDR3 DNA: TGTGCCAGCAGCGACAGGACAGGGCGACTTTGGACCCAGTACTTC

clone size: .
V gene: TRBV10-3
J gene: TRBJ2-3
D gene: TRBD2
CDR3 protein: CAISDWGLAGGRDTQYF
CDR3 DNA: TGTGCCATCAGTGATTGGGGACTAGCGGGGGGCAGGGATACGCAGTATTTT

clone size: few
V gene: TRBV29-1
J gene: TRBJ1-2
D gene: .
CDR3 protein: CSVEQGRGYTF
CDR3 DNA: TGCAGCGTTGAACAGGGGCGCGGCTACACCTTC

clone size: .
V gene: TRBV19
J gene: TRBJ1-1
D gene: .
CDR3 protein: CASSIVSDTEAFF
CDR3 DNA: TGTGCCAGTAGTATAGTGTCAGACACTGAAGCTTTCTTT

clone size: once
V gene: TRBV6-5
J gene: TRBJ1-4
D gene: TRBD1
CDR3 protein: CASRQRGQLYEKLFF
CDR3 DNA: TGTGCCAGCAGGCAAAGGGGACAGTTGTATGAAAAACTGTTTTTT

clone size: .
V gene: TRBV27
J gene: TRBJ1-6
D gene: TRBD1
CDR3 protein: CASSDRANSPLHF
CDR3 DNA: TGTGCCAGCAGTGACAGGGCCAATTCACCCCTCCACTTT

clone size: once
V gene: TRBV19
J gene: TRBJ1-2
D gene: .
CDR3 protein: CASRPGRDTLDGYTF
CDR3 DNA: TGTGCCAGTAGGCCTGGTCGGGACACTCTAGATGGCTACACCTTC

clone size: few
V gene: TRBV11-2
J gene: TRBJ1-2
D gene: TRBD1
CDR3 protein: CASSPGQGSYGYTF
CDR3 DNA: TGTGCCAGCAGCCCGGGACAGGGTAGCTATGGCTACACCTTC

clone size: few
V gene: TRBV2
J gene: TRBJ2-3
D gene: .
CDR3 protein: CASSGLTDTQYF
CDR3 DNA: TGTGCCAGCAGTGGACTAACAGATACGCAGTATTTT

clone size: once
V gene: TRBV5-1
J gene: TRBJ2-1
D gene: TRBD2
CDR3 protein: CASQAAAGGTGEQFF
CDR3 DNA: TGCGCCAGCCAAGCTGCGGCGGGAGGGACCGGTGAGCAGTTCTTC

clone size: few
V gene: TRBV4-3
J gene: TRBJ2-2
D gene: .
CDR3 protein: CASSQGVKDTGELFF
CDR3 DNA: TGCGCCAGCAGCCAGGGCGTTAAGGACACCGGGGAGCTGTTTTTT

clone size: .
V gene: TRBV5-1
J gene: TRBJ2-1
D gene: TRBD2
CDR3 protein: CASCAGAYNEQFF
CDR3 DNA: TGCGCCAGCTGCGCGGGAGCCTACAATGAGCAGTTCTTC

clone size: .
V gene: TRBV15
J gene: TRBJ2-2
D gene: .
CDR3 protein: CATSRQGSAGELFF
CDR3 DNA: TGTGCCACCAGCAGACAGGGAAGCGCCGGGGAGCTGTTTTTT

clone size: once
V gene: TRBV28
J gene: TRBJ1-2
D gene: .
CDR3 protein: CASRLGTGAQGYTF
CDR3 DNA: TGTGCCAGCAGGCTTGGGACGGGAGCTCAGGGCTACACCTTC

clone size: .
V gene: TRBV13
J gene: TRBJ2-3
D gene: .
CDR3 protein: CASSPPGRDTQYF
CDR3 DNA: TGTGCCAGCAGCCCACCGGGAAGAGATACGCAGTATTTT

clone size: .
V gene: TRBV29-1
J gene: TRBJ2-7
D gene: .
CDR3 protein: CSVVGSSPGEQYF
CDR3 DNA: TGCAGCGTAGTCGGGAGTTCCCCCGGGGAGCAGTACTTC